Given below is one T cell receptor beta chain in context. Its antigen is still unknown. No clone much larger than this one lies a single base away; base qualities are absent. Library preparation employed 5' RACE. The run used an Illumina HiSeq 2500. A second roughly 6 to 12 cycle PCR used a sample-barcoded 5' primer and a J-beta primer mix. A unique molecular identifier was introduced onto each TCR beta cDNA molecule by a template-switch 5' adaptor carrying 12 random nucleotides. Each sample yielded at least 2.5 million CDR3-containing paired-end reads. The Mint cDNA synthesis kit, primed by a TRBC-specific oligonucleotide, was used to synthesize first-strand cDNA from all RNA. All cDNA was treated with uracil-DNA glycosylase and then went through a first 18-cycle PCR with the universal primers M1SS and BC2_uni_R. As for the original processing: For normalization, 1 million high-quality reads, each with a distinct molecular identifier, were randomly selected from each sample. Instead of being binned into consensus sequences, reads with shared molecular identifiers were discarded. CDR3 identification, clonotype clustering and error correction used MiTCR with a Q25 quality threshold and the strictest error-elimination algorithm. A nonparametric unseen species model with Euler transformation was used to estimate lower-bound total TCR beta diversity. Through fastp at Q25 and MiXCR, TCRdb rebuilt clones from the public reads, retaining in-frame beta chains. A single entry per CDR3 protein holds the most common genes and DNA from its merged rows. These V and J calls rely on TCRdb rather than the paper's analysis. Across this sample there are about 630,000 distinct CDR3 sequences, with around 20% seen only once. The biggest ten clones account for roughly 3.6% of the sample.

This specimen comes from a study of blood T cells in healthy people across ages (dated by TCRdb to between 2014 and 2016). Describing the broader study: In model experiments, roughly one uniquely barcoded TCR beta cDNA molecule per two T cells was captured by template switching. Using deep sequencing normalized with unique cDNA molecular identifiers, the study measured how TCR beta repertoire diversity changes with age. The donors were divided into four age groups: young (average approximately 17 years), middle-aged (approximately 42), aged (approximately 59) and long-lived (roughly 82). Donors of different ages were randomly distributed across sequencing lanes to avoid experimental bias. For two donors (one aged 18 to 29 and one aged 80 or older), the study analyzed two additional independent replicas of 1 million unique cDNA reads from the same blood draw.

Paper-wide results and their limitations: Because the CMV infection status of the donors was unknown, age-related changes in expanded clonotypes may potentially have been confounded. A strong correlation was found between observed TCR beta diversity and the percentage of naive T cells measured by flow cytometry. Bulk unsorted PBMC profiling prevented conclusive comparison of naive and antigen-experienced compartments. As age increased, observed TCR beta diversity per million T cells dropped in a roughly linear way, and a significant reduction was already evident by age roughly 36. Compared with the aged group, more naive CD4+ T cells, fewer expanded clones and increased TCR diversity were shown by the long-lived group, suggesting age selection. Estimates of total diversity based on one million sequenced T cells were regarded as lower bounds and as underestimates.

The donors were 40 or so Caucasian individuals from Russia, aged 6 to 90 years, who were systemically healthy. Roughly 10 milliliters of peripheral blood were collected from each donor into EDTA-treated Vacutainer tubes. Ficoll-Paque density-gradient centrifugation was used to isolate PBMCs, with at least 7 million obtained per sample. Trizol reagent was used to extract total RNA from the PBMCs, yielding at least 5.5 micrograms per sample. Naive CD45RAhigh/CD27high T cell percentages were measured by flow cytometry on a PBMC aliquot from every donor. The material sequenced was blood. The source is a man between 65 and 85 years old in good health.

The bases read TGCAGTGCTAGTAGGAGGGAGCAGTTCTTC. This yields the protein CSASRREQFF. This chain is built from TRBV20-1 and TRBJ2-1; the D region possibly corresponds to TRBD2 (5 bases align). V is cut by 3 bases and J by 10 bases, and the space between the germline ends is 7 bases. Looking up the germline V gene (reference sequence) yields CDR1 DFQATT and CDR2 SNEGSKA. The CDR3 holds 10 amino acids from the cysteine to the phenylalanine. Only CDR3 DNA remains: 30 bases, in frame from the first base.